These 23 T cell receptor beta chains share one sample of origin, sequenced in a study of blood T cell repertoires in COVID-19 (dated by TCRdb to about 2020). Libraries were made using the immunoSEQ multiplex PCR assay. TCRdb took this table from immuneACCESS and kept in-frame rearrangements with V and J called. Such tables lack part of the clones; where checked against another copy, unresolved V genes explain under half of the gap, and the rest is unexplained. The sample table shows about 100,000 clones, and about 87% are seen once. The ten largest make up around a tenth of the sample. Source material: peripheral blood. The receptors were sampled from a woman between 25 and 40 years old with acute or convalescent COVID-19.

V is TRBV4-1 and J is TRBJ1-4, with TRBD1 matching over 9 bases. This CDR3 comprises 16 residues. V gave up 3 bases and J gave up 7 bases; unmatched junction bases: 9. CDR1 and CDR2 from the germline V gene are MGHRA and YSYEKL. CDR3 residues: CASSQGTGWGSEKLFF. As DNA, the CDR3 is TGCGCCAGCAGCCAGGGGACAGGGTGGGGCAGTGAAAAACTGTTTTTT.

In nucleotides, the CDR3 is TGTGCCAGCAGCCCATCTCAGGGGGCTCGAGGAAACACCATATATTTT. Translation: CASSPSQGARGNTIYF. The J gene is TRBJ1-3, the V gene TRBV11-2; 8 bases agree with TRBD1. CDR1 and CDR2 (germline): SGHAT, FQNNGV. This CDR3 spans 16 amino acids. Losses at the gene ends were 5 bases for V and 4 bases for J; bases not matched to a gene: 10.

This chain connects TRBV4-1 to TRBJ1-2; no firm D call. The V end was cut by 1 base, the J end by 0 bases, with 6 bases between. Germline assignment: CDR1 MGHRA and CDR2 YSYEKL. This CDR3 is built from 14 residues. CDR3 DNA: TGCGCCAGCAGCCAAGCAGTATCTAACTATGGCTACACCTTC. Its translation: CASSQAVSNYGYTF.

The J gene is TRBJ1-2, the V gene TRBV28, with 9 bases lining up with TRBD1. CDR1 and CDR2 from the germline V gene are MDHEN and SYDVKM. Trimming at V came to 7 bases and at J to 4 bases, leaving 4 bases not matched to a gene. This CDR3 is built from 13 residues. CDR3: CASNDRGSYGYTF. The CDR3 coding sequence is TGTGCCAGCAACGACAGGGGGAGCTATGGCTACACCTTC.

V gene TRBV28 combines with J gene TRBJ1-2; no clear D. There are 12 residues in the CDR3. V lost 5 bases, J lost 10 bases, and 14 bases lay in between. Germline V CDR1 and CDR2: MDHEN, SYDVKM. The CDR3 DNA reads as TGTGCCAGCAGTACCCAACGAGTATACTACACCTTC. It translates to CASSTQRVYYTF.

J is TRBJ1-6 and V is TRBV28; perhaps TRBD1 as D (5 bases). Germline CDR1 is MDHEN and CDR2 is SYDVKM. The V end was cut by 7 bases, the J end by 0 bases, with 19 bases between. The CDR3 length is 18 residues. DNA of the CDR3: TGTGCCAGCACACTGGGCGTACAGGAGAGCTCCTATAATTCACCCCTCCACTTT. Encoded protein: CASTLGVQESSYNSPLHF. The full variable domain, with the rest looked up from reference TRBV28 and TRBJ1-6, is DVKVTQSSRYLVKRTGEKVFLECVQDMDHENMFWYRQDPGLGLRLIYFSYDVKMKEKGDIPEGYSVSREKKERFSLILESASTNQTSMYLCASTLGVQESSYNSPLHFGNGTRLTVT.

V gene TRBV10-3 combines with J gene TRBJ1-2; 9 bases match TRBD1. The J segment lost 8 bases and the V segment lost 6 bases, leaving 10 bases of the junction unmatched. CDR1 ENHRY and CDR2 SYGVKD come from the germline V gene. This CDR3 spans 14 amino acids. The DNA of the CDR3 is TGTGCCATCAGCGGGGGACAGGGTGATACGGGCTACACCTTC. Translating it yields CAISGGQGDTGYTF.

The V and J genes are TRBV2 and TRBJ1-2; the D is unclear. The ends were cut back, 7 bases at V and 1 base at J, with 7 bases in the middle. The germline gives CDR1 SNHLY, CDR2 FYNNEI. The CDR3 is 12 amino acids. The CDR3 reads CASMADNYGYTF. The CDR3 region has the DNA TGTGCCAGCATGGCAGATAACTATGGCTACACCTTC.

CDR3 residues: CASRRTDRNNSPLHF. The CDR3 DNA reads as TGTGCCAGCAGAAGAACTGACAGAAATAATTCACCCCTCCACTTT. The chain combines TRBV6-5 with TRBJ1-6, with D possibly matching TRBD1 (5 bases). Trimming removed 6 bases at V and 5 bases at J, with 14 bases between. Germline CDR1 and CDR2: MNHEY and SVGAGI. The CDR3 has 15 residues.

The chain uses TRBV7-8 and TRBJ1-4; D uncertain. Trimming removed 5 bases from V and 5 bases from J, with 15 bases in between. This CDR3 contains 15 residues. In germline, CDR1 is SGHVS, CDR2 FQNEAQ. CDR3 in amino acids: CASSPRGSQNEKLFF. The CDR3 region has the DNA TGTGCCAGCAGCCCCCGAGGCAGCCAAAATGAAAAACTGTTTTTT.

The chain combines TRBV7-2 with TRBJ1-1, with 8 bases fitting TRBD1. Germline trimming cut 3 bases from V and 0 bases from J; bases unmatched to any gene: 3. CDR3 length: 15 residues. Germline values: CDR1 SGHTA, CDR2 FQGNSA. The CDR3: CASSFGQGLNTEAFF. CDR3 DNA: TGTGCCAGCAGCTTCGGACAGGGCCTGAACACTGAAGCTTTCTTT.

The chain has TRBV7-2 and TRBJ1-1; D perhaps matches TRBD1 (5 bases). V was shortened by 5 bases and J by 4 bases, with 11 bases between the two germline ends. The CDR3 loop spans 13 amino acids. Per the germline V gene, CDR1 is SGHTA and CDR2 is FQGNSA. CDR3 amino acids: CASSPTASTEAFF. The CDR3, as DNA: TGTGCCAGCAGCCCGACAGCCAGCACTGAAGCTTTCTTT.

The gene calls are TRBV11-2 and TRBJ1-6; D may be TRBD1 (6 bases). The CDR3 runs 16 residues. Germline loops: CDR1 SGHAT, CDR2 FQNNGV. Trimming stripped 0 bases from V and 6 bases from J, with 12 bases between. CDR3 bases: TGTGCCAGCAGCTTAGAAGCACAGGGCCGTAATTCACCCCTCCACTTT. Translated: CASSLEAQGRNSPLHF.

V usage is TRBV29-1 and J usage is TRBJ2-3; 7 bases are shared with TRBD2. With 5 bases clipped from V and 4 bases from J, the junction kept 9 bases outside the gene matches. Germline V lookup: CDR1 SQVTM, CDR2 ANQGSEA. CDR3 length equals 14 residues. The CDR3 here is CSVRGVGLADTQYF. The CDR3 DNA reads TGCAGCGTTCGGGGGGTTGGATTGGCAGATACGCAGTATTTT.

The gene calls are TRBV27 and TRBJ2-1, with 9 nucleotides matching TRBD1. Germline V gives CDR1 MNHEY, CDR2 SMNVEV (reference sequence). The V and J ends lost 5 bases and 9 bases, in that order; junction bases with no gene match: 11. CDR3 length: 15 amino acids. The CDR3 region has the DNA TGTGCCAGCAGTCCACCCGACAGGGGGTACCGTGAGCAGTTCTTC. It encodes CASSPPDRGYREQFF.

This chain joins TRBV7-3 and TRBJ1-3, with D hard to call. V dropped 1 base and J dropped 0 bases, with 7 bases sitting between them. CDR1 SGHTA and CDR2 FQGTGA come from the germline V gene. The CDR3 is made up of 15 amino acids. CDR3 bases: TGTGCCAGCAGCTTAAACAGTGGCTCTGGAAACACCATATATTTT. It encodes CASSLNSGSGNTIYF. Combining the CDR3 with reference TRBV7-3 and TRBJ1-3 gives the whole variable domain GAGVSQTPSNKVTEKGKYVELRCDPISGHTALYWYRQSLGQGPEFLIYFQGTGAADDSGLPNDRFFAVRPEGSVSTLKIQRTERGDSAVYLCASSLNSGSGNTIYFGEGSWLTVV.

DNA for the CDR3: TGTGCCAGCAGCCAAAGCAGTGGGCGGGGAACTGAAGCTTTCTTT. This sequence encodes CASSQSSGRGTEAFF. This chain links TRBV3-1 (or the pseudogene TRBV3-2) with TRBJ1-1; D is ambiguous. This CDR3 contains 15 residues. Per the germline V gene, CDR1 is LGHDT and CDR2 is YNNKEL (reference sequence). Trimming removed 2 bases from V and 5 bases from J, with 15 bases in between.

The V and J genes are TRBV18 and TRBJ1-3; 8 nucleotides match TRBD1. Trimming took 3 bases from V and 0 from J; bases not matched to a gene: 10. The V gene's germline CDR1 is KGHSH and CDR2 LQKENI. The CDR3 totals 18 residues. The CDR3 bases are TGTGCCAGCTCACCCGCAGGGCCAACAGGGGGCTCTGGAAACACCATATATTTT. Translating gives CASSPAGPTGGSGNTIYF.

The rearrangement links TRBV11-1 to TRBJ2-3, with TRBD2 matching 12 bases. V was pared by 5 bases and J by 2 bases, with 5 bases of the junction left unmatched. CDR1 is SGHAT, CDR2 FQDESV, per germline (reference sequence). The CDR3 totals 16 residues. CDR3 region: CASSLGLAGLTDTQYF. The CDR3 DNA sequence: TGTGCCAGCAGCCTGGGACTAGCGGGCCTCACAGATACGCAGTATTTT.

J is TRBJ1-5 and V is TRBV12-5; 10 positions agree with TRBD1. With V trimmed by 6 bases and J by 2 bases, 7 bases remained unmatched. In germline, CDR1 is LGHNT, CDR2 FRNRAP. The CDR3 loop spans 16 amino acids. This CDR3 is CASGSPGQGGNQPQHF. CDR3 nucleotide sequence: TGTGCTAGTGGCTCCCCAGGACAGGGGGGCAATCAGCCCCAGCATTTT.

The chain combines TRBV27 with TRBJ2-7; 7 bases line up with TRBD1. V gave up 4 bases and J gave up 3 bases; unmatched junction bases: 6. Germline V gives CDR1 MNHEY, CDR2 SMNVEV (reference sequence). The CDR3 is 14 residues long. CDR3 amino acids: CASSSGTALYEQYF. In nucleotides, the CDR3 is TGTGCCAGCAGTTCCGGGACAGCTCTCTACGAGCAGTACTTC.

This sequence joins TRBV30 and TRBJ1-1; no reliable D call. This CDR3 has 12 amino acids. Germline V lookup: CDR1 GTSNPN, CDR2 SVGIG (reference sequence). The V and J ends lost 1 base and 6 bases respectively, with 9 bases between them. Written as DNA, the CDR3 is TGTGCCTGGAGTGGGGAGGTCTCTGAAGCTTTCTTT. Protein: CAWSGEVSEAFF.

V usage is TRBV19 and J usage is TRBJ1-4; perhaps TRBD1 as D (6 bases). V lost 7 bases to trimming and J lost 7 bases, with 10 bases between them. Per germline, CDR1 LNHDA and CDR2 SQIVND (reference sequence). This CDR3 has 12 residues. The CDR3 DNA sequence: TGTGCCAGTATTGACAGGTTTGAAAAACTGTTTTTT. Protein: CASIDRFEKLFF.